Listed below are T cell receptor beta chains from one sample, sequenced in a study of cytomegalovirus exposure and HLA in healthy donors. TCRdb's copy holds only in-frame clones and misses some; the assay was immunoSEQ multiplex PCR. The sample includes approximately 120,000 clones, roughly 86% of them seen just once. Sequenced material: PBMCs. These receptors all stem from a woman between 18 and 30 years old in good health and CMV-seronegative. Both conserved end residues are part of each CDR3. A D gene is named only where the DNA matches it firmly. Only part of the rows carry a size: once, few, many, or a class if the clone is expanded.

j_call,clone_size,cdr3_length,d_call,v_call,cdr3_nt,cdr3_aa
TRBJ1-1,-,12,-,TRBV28,TGTGCCAGCAGCGGGGGGGGCGCTGAAGCTTTCTTT,CASSGGGAEAFF
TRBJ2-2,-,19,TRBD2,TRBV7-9,TGTGCCAGCAGCCGCTCCGCGGGTGGCAGAGCGGGACTCGCCGGGGAGCTGTTTTTT,CASSRSAGGRAGLAGELFF
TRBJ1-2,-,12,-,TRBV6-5,TGTGCCAGCAGTGAGACAGGCTATGGCTACACCTTC,CASSETGYGYTF
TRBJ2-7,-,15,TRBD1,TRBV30,TGTGCCTGGAGTACCGGGACAGGGATTTTCTACGAGCAGTACTTC,CAWSTGTGIFYEQYF
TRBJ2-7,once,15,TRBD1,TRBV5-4,TGTGCCAGCAGCTCTAACCGGGACAGGGGAGGCGAGCAGTACTTC,CASSSNRDRGGEQYF
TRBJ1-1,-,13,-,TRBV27,TGTGCCAGCAGTACCCCATCGGGCACTGAAGCTTTCTTT,CASSTPSGTEAFF
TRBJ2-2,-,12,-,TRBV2,TGTGCCAGCGCAGGGTACCCCGGGGAGCTGTTTTTT,CASAGYPGELFF
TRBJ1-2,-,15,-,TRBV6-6,TGTGCCAGCAGACCATTTGGGGGGGGCGCCTATGGCTACACCTTC,CASRPFGGGAYGYTF
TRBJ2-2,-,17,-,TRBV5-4,TGTGCCAGCAGCTTCGGACAGGGAGGGCCTCGAGGCGGGGAGCTGTTTTTT,CASSFGQGGPRGGELFF
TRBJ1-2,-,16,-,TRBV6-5,TGTGCCAGCAGTTACTTAGGTTCGCCAGGCCTCTATGGCTACACCTTC,CASSYLGSPGLYGYTF
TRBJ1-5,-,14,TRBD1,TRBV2,TGTGCCAGCAGTGAAGGGACAGGGCTAAGGACCCAGCATTTT,CASSEGTGLRTQHF
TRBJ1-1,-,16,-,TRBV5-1,TGCGCCAGCAGCTCCGGACACTACGGTGTGAACACTGAAGCTTTCTTT,CASSSGHYGVNTEAFF
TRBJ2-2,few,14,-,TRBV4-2,TGTGCCAGCAGCCAAGACACGAGGACCGGGGAGCTGTTTTTT,CASSQDTRTGELFF
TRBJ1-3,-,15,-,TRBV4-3,TGCGCCAGCAGCCAATCGGGGGGCTCTGGAAACACCATATATTTT,CASSQSGGSGNTIYF
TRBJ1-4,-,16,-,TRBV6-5,TGTGCCAGCAGTTACTCTTTCTCGCCGGGGAATGAAAAACTGTTTTTT,CASSYSFSPGNEKLFF
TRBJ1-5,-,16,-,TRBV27,TGTGCCAGCAGTTTGGGGGCAGGGGTACTAAATCAGCCCCAGCATTTT,CASSLGAGVLNQPQHF
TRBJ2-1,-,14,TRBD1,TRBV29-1,TGCAGCGGCTACACAGGGGCCGCCTACAATGAGCAGTTCTTC,CSGYTGAAYNEQFF
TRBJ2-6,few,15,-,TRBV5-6,TGTGCCAGCAGCTTGGGGCAGTCTGGGGCCAACGTCCTGACTTTC,CASSLGQSGANVLTF
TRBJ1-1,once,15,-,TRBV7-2,TGTGCCAGCAGTTACAGGACCCCTCCTGGGACTGAAGCTTTCTTT,CASSYRTPPGTEAFF
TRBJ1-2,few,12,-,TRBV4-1,TGCGCCAGCAGCCACGACAGCTATGGCTACACCTTC,CASSHDSYGYTF
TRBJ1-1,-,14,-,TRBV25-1,TGTGCCAGCAGTGAATCGTCAGGGCTCACTGAAGCTTTCTTT,CASSESSGLTEAFF
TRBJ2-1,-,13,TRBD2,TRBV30,TGTGCCTGGAGAATTAGCGGGGGTAGTGAGCAGTTCTTC,CAWRISGGSEQFF
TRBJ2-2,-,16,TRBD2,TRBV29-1,TGCAGCGTTGTAGGGGCTAGCGGGATGGGCACCGGGGAGCTGTTTTTT,CSVVGASGMGTGELFF
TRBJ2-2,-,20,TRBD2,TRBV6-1,TGTGCCAGCAGTGTCCGGCTCCGACCGGGACTAGTGTGGAACACCGGGGAGCTGTTTTTT,CASSVRLRPGLVWNTGELFF
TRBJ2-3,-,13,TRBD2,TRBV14,TGTGCCAGCGGGACTAGCGGGGCAGATACGCAGTATTTT,CASGTSGADTQYF
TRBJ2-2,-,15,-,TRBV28,TGTGCCAGCAGTTTAGTAGATGCAGGGACCGGGGAGCTGTTTTTT,CASSLVDAGTGELFF
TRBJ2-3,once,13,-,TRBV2,TGTGCCGAAAGTAGTTTAGTCGTCGGTACGCAGTATTTT,CAESSLVVGTQYF
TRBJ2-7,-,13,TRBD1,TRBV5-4,TGTGCCAGCAGAACCGGGACAGAGGGCGAGCAGTACTTC,CASRTGTEGEQYF
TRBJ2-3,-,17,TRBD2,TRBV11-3,TGTGCCAGCAGCTCCGGGAAGGCGGGAGGGACAACAGATACGCAGTATTTT,CASSSGKAGGTTDTQYF
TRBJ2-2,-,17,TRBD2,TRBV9,TGTGCCAGCAGTGAGGGACTAGCGGGGGCGAACACCGGGGAGCTGTTTTTT,CASSEGLAGANTGELFF
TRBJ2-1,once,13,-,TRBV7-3,TGTGCCAGCAGCCTGGGACAAGGGAATGAGCAGTTCTTC,CASSLGQGNEQFF
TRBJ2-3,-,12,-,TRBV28,TGTGCCAGCAGTCTTTACACAGATACGCAGTATTTT,CASSLYTDTQYF
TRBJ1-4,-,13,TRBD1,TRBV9,TGTGCCAGCAGCGCAGGGGGATCGGAAAAACTGTTTTTT,CASSAGGSEKLFF
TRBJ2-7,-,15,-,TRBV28,TGTGCCAGCAGTTTAGGTTACAGGGCAAGATACGAGCAGTACTTC,CASSLGYRARYEQYF
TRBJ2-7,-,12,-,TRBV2,TGTGCCAGCTCTAATACAGGCTACGAGCAGTACTTC,CASSNTGYEQYF
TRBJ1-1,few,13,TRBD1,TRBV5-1,TGCGCCAGCAGGACAGGGGTGAGCACTGAAGCTTTCTTT,CASRTGVSTEAFF
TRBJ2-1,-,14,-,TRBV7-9,TGTGCCAGCAGCTTAACCGTTCTAGACAATGAGCAGTTCTTC,CASSLTVLDNEQFF
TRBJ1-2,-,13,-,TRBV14,TGTGCCAGCAGCTCCACAGGAAACTATGGCTACACCTTC,CASSSTGNYGYTF
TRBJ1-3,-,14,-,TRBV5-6,TGTGCCAGCAGCATGCAGGGAACTGGAAACACCATATATTTT,CASSMQGTGNTIYF
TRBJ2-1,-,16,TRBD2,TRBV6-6,TGTGCCAGCAGCCCCCCGGGGGGAGGATGGGTTAATGAGCAGTTCTTC,CASSPPGGGWVNEQFF
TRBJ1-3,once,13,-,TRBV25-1,TGTGCCAGCAGTGAAAATCTAATGAACACCATATATTTT,CASSENLMNTIYF
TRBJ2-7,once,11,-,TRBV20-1,TGCAGTGCTAGACGGGATCGCGAGCAGTACTTC,CSARRDREQYF
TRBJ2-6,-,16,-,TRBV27,TGTGCCAGCAGTTCGGAGGGCGCCTCTGGGGCCAACGTCCTGACTTTC,CASSSEGASGANVLTF
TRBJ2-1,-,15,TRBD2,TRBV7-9,TGTGCCAGCAGCGCCCAGCGGGAGGAGGTCTATGAGCAGTTCTTC,CASSAQREEVYEQFF
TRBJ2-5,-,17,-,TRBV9,TGTGCCAGCAGCGTCAGTTTTGGGGCGGGAAGAGGAGAGACCCAGTACTTC,CASSVSFGAGRGETQYF
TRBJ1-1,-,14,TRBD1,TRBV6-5,TGTGCCAGCATTTCACAGGGGTTAGGGACTGAAGCTTTCTTT,CASISQGLGTEAFF
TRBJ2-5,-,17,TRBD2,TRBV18,TGTGCCAGCTCACCAGGTCTAGCGGGAGTCGGGGGAGAGACCCAGTACTTC,CASSPGLAGVGGETQYF
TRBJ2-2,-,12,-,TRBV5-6,TGTGCCAGTGGACAGTACACCGGGGAGCTGTTTTTT,CASGQYTGELFF
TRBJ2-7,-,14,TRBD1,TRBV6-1,TGTGCCAGCAGTGAGGACAGGGGAATGAGCGAGCAGTACTTC,CASSEDRGMSEQYF
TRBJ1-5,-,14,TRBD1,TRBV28,TGTGCCAGCAAAATAGGGGGCTGGGATCAGCCCCAGCATTTT,CASKIGGWDQPQHF
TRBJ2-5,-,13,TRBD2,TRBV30,TGTGCCTGGGGACTAGCCTTACAAGAGACCCAGTACTTC,CAWGLALQETQYF
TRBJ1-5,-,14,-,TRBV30,TGTGCCTGGAGTAGGGGGGGCGGGGATCAGCCCCAGCATTTT,CAWSRGGGDQPQHF
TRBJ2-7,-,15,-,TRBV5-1,TGCGCCAGCAGCTCTTGGGCGCGGGGCCCCTACGAGCAGTACTTC,CASSSWARGPYEQYF
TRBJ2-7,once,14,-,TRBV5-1,TGCGCCAGCAGCTTGGGAGGGAGTCGCTACGAGCAGTACTTC,CASSLGGSRYEQYF
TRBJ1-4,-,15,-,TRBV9,TGTGCCAGCAGCCCCCAGACAGACGTTAATGAAAAACTGTTTTTT,CASSPQTDVNEKLFF